Following are 30 T cell receptor beta chains from one sample sequenced in a study of CD8+ T cells in alopecia areata. Extraction and reverse transcription of RNA yielded cDNA as the sequencing template. TCRdb's table, derived via immunoSEQ multiplex PCR, lists solely in-frame clones and lacks some. Of fewer than 90,000 clones in the sample, just over 50% were seen once. Sequencing was done on a sample of NKG2D-high CD8+ T cells sorted from blood. All receptors derive from a human donor with alopecia areata.

This clone was recorded only once. This chain links TRBV12-5 with TRBJ2-3, with D unresolved. The CDR3 runs to 11 residues. Trimming stripped 11 bases from V and 5 bases from J, with 11 bases between. Per the germline V gene, CDR1 is LGHNT and CDR2 is FRNRAP. The CDR3 DNA reads as TGTGCTTCTTCCAGTAAAGATACGCAGTATTTT. Translating it yields CASSSKDTQYF.

This clone was seen more than once but under ten times. The chain couples TRBV29-1 to TRBJ2-3; 10 bases fit TRBD2. The CDR3 extends over 16 amino acids. The junction had 9 bases not matched to a gene; V was cut back by 1 base and J by 5 bases. Germline CDR1 SQVTM, CDR2 ANQGSEA. Here the CDR3 reads CSVEGLAGVLGDTQYF. CDR3 in DNA: TGCAGCGTTGAAGGGCTAGCGGGAGTTCTGGGAGATACGCAGTATTTT.

The V gene is TRBV30, the J gene TRBJ1-3; 10 nucleotides line up with TRBD1. Trimming removed 4 bases from V and 10 bases from J; junction bases left unmatched: 1. Germline CDR1 reads GTSNPN; CDR2 reads SVGIG (reference sequence). The CDR3 spans 11 residues. The CDR3 sequence is CAWTDRGTIYF. The DNA for the CDR3 is TGTGCCTGGACGGACAGGGGGACCATATATTTT.

This clone was observed a few times. V usage is TRBV29-1 and J usage is TRBJ2-7, with D perhaps TRBD1 (5 bases). V was cut by 3 bases and J by 6 bases, with 9 bases left in between. Germline-derived CDR1 and CDR2 are SQVTM and ANQGSEA. The CDR3 sequence is 11 residues long. The CDR3 region is CSVETQGEQYF. CDR3 coding DNA: TGCAGCGTTGAGACTCAGGGCGAGCAGTACTTC.

The V and J genes are TRBV15 and TRBJ1-1; D may be TRBD1 (5 bases). Trimming removed 3 bases from V and 3 bases from J, with 8 bases in between. Germline values: CDR1 LNHNV, CDR2 YYDKDF (reference sequence). The CDR3 covers 13 residues. Written as DNA, the CDR3 is TGTGCCACCAGCAGTAGGGGTTACACTGAAGCTTTCTTT. Encoded protein: CATSSRGYTEAFF.

This chain joins TRBV29-1 and TRBJ2-7; D not resolved. This CDR3 contains 12 residues. Germline assignment: CDR1 SQVTM and CDR2 ANQGSEA. V was cut by 0 bases and J by 1 base, with 4 bases left in between. The CDR3 sequence: CSVEEQSYEQYF. In nucleotides, the CDR3 is TGCAGCGTTGAAGAACAGTCCTACGAGCAGTACTTC.

The chain couples TRBV9 to TRBJ2-7; D gene ambiguous. Germline CDR1 and CDR2: SGDLS and YYNGEE. The length of the CDR3 is 13 residues. V lost 1 base and J 6 bases, leaving 11 bases between the germline ends. The CDR3 here is CASSVSTHSEQYF. The CDR3 nucleotides read TGTGCCAGCAGCGTATCGACCCATTCCGAGCAGTACTTC. The complete variable domain, with remaining parts taken from reference TRBV9 and TRBJ2-7, reads DSGVTQTPKHLITATGQRVTLRCSPRSGDLSVYWYQQSLDQGLQFLIQYYNGEERAKGNILERFSAQQFPDLHSELNLSSLELGDSALYFCASSVSTHSEQYFGPGTRLTVT.

This chain joins TRBV6-5 and TRBJ2-7; D uncertain. This CDR3 has 12 amino acids. CDR1 is MNHEY, CDR2 SVGAGI, per germline. Trimming took off 5 bases at V and 2 bases at J, with 7 bases between the two ends. CDR3 in amino acids: CASSPTPYEQYF. The CDR3 bases are TGTGCCAGCAGTCCCACCCCCTACGAGCAGTACTTC.

CDR3 loop: CARREITYEQYF. The CDR3 DNA is TGTGCCAGAAGAGAAATCACCTACGAGCAGTACTTC. V and J are TRBV2 and TRBJ2-7; the D is unclear. Trimming stripped 9 bases from V and 2 bases from J, with 11 bases between. This CDR3 contains 12 residues. The V gene's germline CDR1 is SNHLY and CDR2 FYNNEI.

This clone was seen only a few times. The rearrangement uses TRBV14 and TRBJ1-2, with D perhaps matching TRBD1 (6 bases). From germline, CDR1 is SGHDN and CDR2 FVKESK. The CDR3 length is 15 residues. Between the trimmed V and J ends, which lost 0 bases and 4 bases, there was a span of 12 bases. Written as DNA, the CDR3 is TGTGCCAGCAGCCAAGAGGTGGGGGGCCTCTATGGCTACACCTTC. Its protein is CASSQEVGGLYGYTF.

The chain employs TRBV15 and TRBJ2-7; 7 positions match TRBD1. CDR1 is LNHNV and CDR2 is YYDKDF in the germline V gene (reference sequence). V shed 5 bases, J shed 1 base, and the junction held 8 bases outside the gene matches. The CDR3 covers 15 residues. In DNA form, the CDR3 reads TGTGCCACCAGCTCCGGACAGGAATCTTCCTACGAGCAGTACTTC. This encodes CATSSGQESSYEQYF.

The chain carries TRBV27 and TRBJ1-1; D unresolved. The CDR3 contains 13 residues. CDR1 MNHEY and CDR2 SMNVEV come from the germline V gene (reference sequence). V shed 3 bases and J shed 3 bases, with 8 bases lying between them. DNA for the CDR3: TGTGCCAGCAGTTTCGCCCGGGACACTGAAGCTTTCTTT. Protein sequence: CASSFARDTEAFF.

V gene TRBV7-9 combines with J gene TRBJ2-1; no clear D. Germline CDR1 is SEHNR and CDR2 is FQNEAQ (reference sequence). The CDR3 spans 12 residues. V was shortened by 5 bases and J by 6 bases, with 8 bases between the two germline ends. DNA of the CDR3: TGTGCCAGCAGCGCCCGGATCAATGAGCAGTTCTTC. Translating gives CASSARINEQFF.

V gene TRBV6-5 combines with J gene TRBJ1-6; the D gene is possibly TRBD1 (5 bases). Germline CDR1 reads MNHEY; CDR2 reads SVGAGI. CDR3 size: 13 residues. Trimming took off 7 bases at V and 9 bases at J, with 13 bases between the two ends. The CDR3 DNA reads as TGTGCCAGCACGATAGGGGAGGGTTCACCCCTCCACTTT. Protein product: CASTIGEGSPLHF.

This clone was seen more than once but under ten times. This chain uses TRBV7-8 with TRBJ1-2; 12 bases are a match to TRBD1. From germline, CDR1 is SGHVS and CDR2 FQNEAQ. This CDR3 region has 15 residues. The junction had 3 bases not matched to a gene; V was cut back by 1 base and J by 6 bases. CDR3 DNA: TGTGCCAGCAGCTTAGTAGGGACAGGGGGCGATGGCTACACCTTC. It yields the protein CASSLVGTGGDGYTF.

This clone has only a few counts. The genes are TRBV28 and TRBJ2-3; unclear D gene. V lost 3 bases and J 2 bases, leaving 6 bases between the germline ends. CDR1 and CDR2 from the germline V gene are MDHEN and SYDVKM. The CDR3 spans 13 residues. This CDR3 reads CASSLEFTDTQYF. CDR3 nucleotide sequence: TGTGCCAGCAGTTTGGAGTTCACAGATACGCAGTATTTT.

This clone occurred once. This chain connects TRBV4-3 to TRBJ2-7, with 9 positions matching TRBD1. There are 14 residues in the CDR3. The V gene end was trimmed by 5 bases and the J gene end by 1 base; junction bases not matched to a gene: 3. CDR1 and CDR2 from the germline V gene are LGHNA and YSLEER. CDR3 DNA: TGCGCCAGCAGCGCGGGGACAGGGTCCTACGAGCAGTACTTC. It is translated as CASSAGTGSYEQYF.

J is TRBJ2-7 and V is TRBV2; TRBD2 aligns across 9 bases. Germline loops: CDR1 SNHLY, CDR2 FYNNEI. CDR3 length: 15 amino acids. The trim removed 8 bases at V and 4 bases at J, leaving 12 bases unmatched. In DNA form, the CDR3 reads TGTGCCAGCCTCAATCCCCAGCGGGGGGAGTACGAGCAGTACTTC. It yields the protein CASLNPQRGEYEQYF.

The CDR3, as DNA: TGCGCCAGCAGCCAGTACACCAGCGCCACCTCCTACGAGCAGTACTTC. Translation gives CASSQYTSATSYEQYF. The rearrangement joins TRBV4-1 to TRBJ2-7; D unresolved. V was cut by 3 bases and J by 0 bases, with 15 bases left in between. This CDR3 has 16 amino acids. Germline values: CDR1 MGHRA, CDR2 YSYEKL.

This clone was found a few times. The CDR3: CASSQSPPNGSYTEAFF. CDR3 sequence (DNA): TGCGCCAGCAGTCAATCCCCACCCAACGGGTCGTATACTGAAGCTTTCTTT. The rearrangement uses TRBV23-1 and TRBJ1-1; no definite D call. TRBV23-1 is an open reading frame, and its role is uncertain. The CDR3 sequence is 17 residues long. Trimming stripped 0 bases from V and 5 bases from J, with 19 bases between.

This chain uses TRBV7-9 with TRBJ1-2; D is uncertain. This CDR3 region has 12 residues. V lost 7 bases, J lost 6 bases, and 12 bases lay in between. Germline assignment: CDR1 SEHNR and CDR2 FQNEAQ (reference sequence). CDR3 in amino acids: CASIEGADGYTF. DNA for the CDR3: TGTGCCAGCATTGAAGGTGCAGATGGCTACACCTTC.

The chain combines TRBV25-1 with TRBJ2-1; perhaps TRBD1 as D (6 bases). CDR1 is MGHDK and CDR2 is SYGVNS in the germline V gene. The CDR3 has 15 residues. V was trimmed by 3 bases and J by 1 base, leaving 10 bases between them. The CDR3 loop reads CASSEGAWSYNEQFF. For the CDR3, the DNA is TGTGCCAGCAGTGAGGGGGCGTGGTCCTACAATGAGCAGTTCTTC.

The table lists this clone with a few counts. The genes are TRBV19 and TRBJ1-1; D call uncertain. The CDR3 runs 15 residues. Germline CDR1 reads LNHDA; CDR2 reads SQIVND (reference sequence). V was shortened by 6 bases and J by 2 bases, with 16 bases between the two germline ends. CDR3 in DNA: TGTGCCAGTAGCCCCTACGGCACTTCTAACACTGAAGCTTTCTTT. As protein: CASSPYGTSNTEAFF.

The V and J genes are TRBV5-6 and TRBJ1-1; 8 positions agree with TRBD1. The CDR3 totals 13 residues. Losses at the gene ends were 2 bases for V and 7 bases for J; bases not matched to a gene: 4. From germline, CDR1 is SGHDT and CDR2 YYEEEE. CDR3 sequence (DNA): TGTGCCAGCAGCTTAAGACAGGGGTTTGAAGCTTTCTTT. Protein product: CASSLRQGFEAFF.

The J gene is TRBJ2-3, the V gene TRBV5-1; D is uncertain. The CDR3 runs 13 residues. The ends were cut back, 6 bases at V and 6 bases at J, with 14 bases in the middle. CDR1 is SGHRS, CDR2 YFSETQ, per germline. The CDR3 spells CASNSWPTDTQYF. CDR3 in DNA: TGCGCCAGCAACTCGTGGCCCACGGATACGCAGTATTTT. Complete variable domain (other parts from reference TRBV5-1 and TRBJ2-3): KAGVTQTPRYLIKTRGQQVTLSCSPISGHRSVSWYQQTPGQGLQFLFEYFSETQRNKGNFPGRFSGRQFSNSRSEMNVSTLELGDSALYLCASNSWPTDTQYFGPGTRLTVL.

The CDR3 here is CASPSVLAVNYEQYF. DNA for the CDR3: TGCGCCAGCCCCTCGGTACTAGCGGTAAACTACGAGCAGTACTTC. The gene calls are TRBV23-1 and TRBJ2-7, with 8 bases lining up with TRBD2. TRBV23-1 is noted as an ORF with a role that remains uncertain. With V trimmed by 8 bases and J by 3 bases, 12 bases remained unmatched. This CDR3 is built from 15 residues.

The chain has TRBV25-1 and TRBJ1-2, with D possibly being TRBD1 (5 bases). Trimming shortened V by 1 base and J by 8 bases, and 11 bases separated the two germline ends. The germline gives CDR1 MGHDK, CDR2 SYGVNS. The CDR3 length is 13 residues. The CDR3 region is CASSEFGGEGYTF. The CDR3 nucleotides are TGTGCCAGCAGTGAATTCGGGGGGGAAGGCTACACCTTC.

The CDR3 sequence: CASSPGQGAHEQYF. The CDR3 coding sequence is TGTGCCAGCAGTCCCGGACAGGGGGCCCACGAGCAGTACTTC. The chain recombines TRBV6-6 with TRBJ2-7, with 11 bases fitting TRBD1. The J segment lost 5 bases and the V segment lost 5 bases, leaving 5 bases of the junction unmatched. The length of the CDR3 is 14 residues. Germline CDR1 and CDR2: MNHNY and SVGAGI (reference sequence).

This clone has only a few counts. The gene calls are TRBV28 and TRBJ2-3; maybe TRBD2 (5 bases). The germline CDR1 and CDR2 sequences are MDHEN and SYDVKM. The V end lost 6 bases, the J end lost 6 bases, and 19 bases lay between the germline ends. The CDR3 is 15 amino acids. CDR3 sequence: CASSFFEGPGDTQYF. In nucleotides, the CDR3 is TGTGCCAGCAGCTTCTTCGAGGGCCCGGGGGATACGCAGTATTTT.

The V and J genes are TRBV11-2 and TRBJ1-1; D unresolved. The V end was cut by 4 bases, the J end by 7 bases, with 19 bases between. The CDR3 totals 15 residues. Germline V gene sequence: CDR1 SGHAT, CDR2 FQNNGV. The CDR3 DNA follows: TGTGCCAGCAGCTCACAAAGTGGTGCTGACTTTGAAGCTTTCTTT. Its translation: CASSSQSGADFEAFF.